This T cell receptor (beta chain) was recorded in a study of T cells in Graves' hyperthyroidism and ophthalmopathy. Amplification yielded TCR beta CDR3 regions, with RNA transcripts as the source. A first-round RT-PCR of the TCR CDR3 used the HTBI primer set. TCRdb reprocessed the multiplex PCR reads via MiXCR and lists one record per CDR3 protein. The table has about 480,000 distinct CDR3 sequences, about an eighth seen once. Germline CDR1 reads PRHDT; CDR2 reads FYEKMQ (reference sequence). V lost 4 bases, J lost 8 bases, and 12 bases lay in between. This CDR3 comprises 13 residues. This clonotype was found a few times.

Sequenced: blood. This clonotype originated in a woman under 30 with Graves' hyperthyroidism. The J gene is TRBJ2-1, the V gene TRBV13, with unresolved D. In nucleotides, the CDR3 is TGTGCCAGCAGCTCCCTAGTTCCCCATGAGCAGTTCTTC. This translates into CASSSLVPHEQFF.